This TCR beta chain was sequenced in a study of CD8 T cells in ankylosing spondylitis. Germline CDR1 reads DFQATT; CDR2 reads SNEGSKA (reference sequence). The CDR3 runs 17 residues. The V end lost 0 bases, the J end lost 5 bases, and 20 bases lay between the germline ends. Via MiXCR, TCRdb re-called the 5' RACE reads, giving one row per CDR3 protein. The sample consists of about 250,000 distinct CDR3 sequences, roughly 32% of them appearing once. Study-level findings and limits: As reported, disease-linked clones showed significant enrichment in matched ankylosing spondylitis synovial fluid.

This clonotype appeared once. The antigen remains unidentified. The clonotype was recovered from a male donor with ankylosing spondylitis or in good health (not recorded which). What was sequenced was blood, either unsorted or a sorted T cell fraction (not recorded which). The V and J genes are TRBV20-1 and TRBJ2-1, with D possibly TRBD2 on 6 matching bases. Here the CDR3 DNA reads TGCAGTGCTAGAGACCCACCCGGGGGAACAGGAAACAATGAGCAGTTCTTC. Translated, it gives CSARDPPGGTGNNEQFF.